This T cell receptor (beta chain) was captured by sequencing in a study of blood T cell repertoires in COVID-19. This CDR3 has 14 residues. After removal of 5 bases from V and 3 bases from J, the junction contained 5 bases not matched to a gene. Germline V lookup: CDR1 SGHRS, CDR2 YFSETQ. Study processing details: How many nucleated cells were present was estimated from reference gene primer amplification. Only in-frame clones appear in the TCRdb table, and some are missing; sequencing was by immunoSEQ multiplex PCR. D and trimming were read from the DNA, whereas the V and J calls and clone size are those reported in that table. The sample includes 300,000 to 400,000 clones, roughly 88% of them seen just once.

The TCR originated in a woman in her twenties or thirties with acute COVID-19. V usage is TRBV5-1 and J usage is TRBJ1-5; 7 nucleotides match TRBD1. The specimen sequenced was PBMCs or T cells enriched from blood (not recorded which). CDR3 DNA sequence: TGCGCCAGCAGAGACACAGGGGTCAATCAGCCCCAGCATTTT. It codes for CASRDTGVNQPQHF.